These 12 T cell receptor beta chains came from one sample sequenced in a study of early T cells in non-severe SARS-CoV-2 infection. TCRdb used MiXCR to reprocess the 5' RACE reads, holding one entry per CDR3 protein. Found here are 40,000 to 50,000 distinct CDR3 sequences, roughly 5.4% of them singletons; the top ten hold about 5%. This sample comprised whole blood, obtained at baseline. The source is an adult who was a healthcare worker with PCR-confirmed SARS-CoV-2 infection or an uninfected control (not recorded which).

Only a few counts were recorded for this clonotype. The chain is built from TRBV7-9 and TRBJ1-1; the D is unclear. This CDR3 region has 14 residues. The V end was cut by 2 bases, the J end by 6 bases, with 13 bases between. The germline CDR1 and CDR2 sequences are SEHNR and FQNEAQ (reference sequence). This CDR3 is CASSLSEVSAEAFF. The CDR3 DNA sequence: TGTGCCAGCAGCTTAAGCGAAGTTAGCGCTGAAGCTTTCTTT.

This clonotype was counted ten times or more. The chain combines TRBV6-5 with TRBJ1-2; 8 bases align to TRBD1. The germline V gene encodes CDR1 MNHEY and CDR2 SVGAGI. The V segment lost 0 bases and the J segment 9 bases; nucleotides outside the gene matches: 6. This CDR3 is 14 amino acids long. This chain's CDR3 is CASSYSRTGSSYTF. The CDR3, as DNA: TGTGCCAGCAGTTACTCAAGGACAGGGTCGAGCTACACCTTC.

This clonotype was seen at least ten times. The V call is TRBV27, the J call TRBJ1-1; D ambiguous. From germline, CDR1 is MNHEY and CDR2 SMNVEV (reference sequence). The CDR3 runs to 9 residues. Trimming stripped 5 bases from V and 8 bases from J, with 3 bases between. CDR3 nucleotide sequence: TGTGCCAGCAGTCCCGAAGCTTTCTTT. Its protein is CASSPEAFF.

As to this clonotype: A much larger clone sits a single nucleotide away, making a read error possible. The chain recombines TRBV5-1 with TRBJ1-1; D is ambiguous. Germline CDR1 is SGHRS and CDR2 is YFSETQ. V lost 4 bases to trimming and J lost 1 base, with 17 bases between them. CDR3 length equals 16 residues. CDR3 nucleotide sequence: TGCGCCAGCAGCCCGGGCCTGACAACGGAGAACACTGAAGCTTTCTTT. Its translation is CASSPGLTTENTEAFF.

This clonotype came up many times. V usage is TRBV25-1 and J usage is TRBJ2-3, with TRBD2 identical over 10 bases. Trimming removed 2 bases from V and 5 bases from J; junction bases left unmatched: 4. The germline gives CDR1 MGHDK, CDR2 SYGVNS. The CDR3 contains 15 residues. The CDR3 nucleotides are TGTGCCAGCAGTGAAGTAGCGGGAGGCGTAGATACGCAGTATTTT. Translation gives CASSEVAGGVDTQYF.

Ten or more counts support this clonotype. The chain recombines TRBV5-6 with TRBJ2-3, with 7 bases matching TRBD1. The CDR3 spans 16 residues. J lost 0 bases, V lost 4 bases, and 8 bases had no gene match. CDR1 and CDR2 (germline): SGHDT, YYEEEE. In nucleotides, the CDR3 is TGTGCCAGCAGCCCCTCCAGGGGGTCTAGCACAGATACGCAGTATTTT. It translates to CASSPSRGSSTDTQYF.

This clonotype was found a few times. The rearrangement joins TRBV5-1 to TRBJ1-2; the match to TRBD1 covers 8 bases. The V and J ends lost 5 bases and 2 bases, in that order; junction bases with no gene match: 8. Germline lookup yields CDR1 SGHRS and CDR2 YFSETQ. This CDR3 spans 15 amino acids. CDR3 bases: TGCGCCAGCAGACAGGGGGTGAATGGGAACTATGGCTACACCTTC. It translates to CASRQGVNGNYGYTF.

The CDR3 DNA reads TGCGCCAGCAGCATGGACAGAACTAACTATGGCTACACCTTC. Its translation: CASSMDRTNYGYTF. V gene TRBV5-1 combines with J gene TRBJ1-2; possibly TRBD1 for D (6 bases). The CDR3 spans 14 residues. Trimming took 4 bases from V and 0 from J, leaving 10 bases between them. Germline lookup yields CDR1 SGHRS and CDR2 YFSETQ. The full variable domain, with the rest looked up from reference TRBV5-1 and TRBJ1-2, is KAGVTQTPRYLIKTRGQQVTLSCSPISGHRSVSWYQQTPGQGLQFLFEYFSETQRNKGNFPGRFSGRQFSNSRSEMNVSTLELGDSALYLCASSMDRTNYGYTFGSGTRLTVV.

This clonotype was counted at least ten times. The chain combines TRBV20-1 with TRBJ2-7; 13 bases match TRBD2. The ends lost 6 bases at V and 5 bases at J; junction bases unmatched: 7. Looked up from germline, CDR1 is DFQATT and CDR2 is SNEGSKA (reference sequence). This CDR3 contains 14 residues. The CDR3: CSASTSGRVHEQYF. The CDR3 nucleotides are TGCAGTGCAAGCACTAGCGGGAGGGTCCACGAGCAGTACTTC.

At least ten counts were recorded for this clonotype. The V gene is TRBV27, the J gene TRBJ2-3, with a weak D call TRBD2 (6 bases). The CDR3 contains 16 residues. The germline CDR1 and CDR2 sequences are MNHEY and SMNVEV (reference sequence). V shed 4 bases and J shed 0 bases, with 14 bases lying between them. The CDR3 spells CASSSGTQISTDTQYF. CDR3 sequence (DNA): TGTGCCAGCAGTTCCGGGACTCAGATAAGCACAGATACGCAGTATTTT.

Many counts were recorded for this clonotype. As DNA, the CDR3 is TGTGCCACCAGTGACCCGACAGGAATAATGTTGGGCGGGGAGCTGTTTTTT. Its protein is CATSDPTGIMLGGELFF. The chain links TRBV24-1 to TRBJ2-2, with D possibly being TRBD1 (6 bases). This CDR3 comprises 17 residues. CDR1 and CDR2 (germline): KGHDR, SFDVKD. Trimming removed 4 bases at V and 7 bases at J, with 21 bases between.

This clonotype was observed many times. The genes are TRBV20-1 and TRBJ2-1; 12 bases match TRBD2. Germline trimming cut 4 bases from V and 9 bases from J; bases unmatched to any gene: 13. The CDR3 runs 16 residues. Germline values: CDR1 DFQATT, CDR2 SNEGSKA (reference sequence). The CDR3 region has the DNA TGCAGTGCTATAACTCTGACTAGCGGGAGTGAGGCTGAGCAGTTCTTC. Protein product: CSAITLTSGSEAEQFF.